This T cell receptor beta chain was sequenced during a study of T cell repertoires in cytomegalovirus infection. Study context: HLA-B-restricted CMV epitopes that are well studied, plus recently identified HLA-C-restricted ones, were used by the study. Shared public TCR beta signatures pointed to both CMV infection and a matching HLA type.

TCRdb analysed the reads with MiXCR anew, one entry per CDR3 protein. Seen here are hundreds of thousands of distinct CDR3 sequences, roughly 30% observed once, and the top ten hold about 18%. As to this clonotype: The antigen is unknown.

Study results and limitations: The ex vivo response was dominated by HLA-C-restricted CMV-specific TCR beta clonotypes. Cumulative public TCR beta family frequency identified carriers of CMV plus the relevant HLA.

V was pared by 4 bases and J by 2 bases, with 12 bases between. The CDR3 is 15 amino acids. Germline CDR1 is SGHTA and CDR2 is FQGNSA. This specimen was cultured PBMCs, taken from culture after CMV antigen stimulation. The TCR comes from a human donor in good health (CMV status not recorded). Some clones in this sample may be carry-over from other donors' samples. The chain links TRBV7-2 to TRBJ1-5; tentatively, D is TRBD1 (6 bases). The CDR3 region has the DNA TGTGCCAGCAGCTCCAAGGGGGGGGGCAATCAGCCCCAGCATTTT. It is translated as CASSSKGGGNQPQHF.